Listed here is a single TCR beta chain. Antigen unknown. This sample is part of a study of shared clonotypes between healthy human individuals. It was CD45RO-negative cells, positively selected for CCR7, that made up naive CD8 cells, with terminally differentiated effector memory CD45RA+ cells excluded. The donor population consisted of healthy HIV-negative adults with no recent acute infections or vaccinations. This CDR3 is built from 15 residues. Trimming took off 3 bases at V and 0 bases at J, with 9 bases between the two ends. Germline values: CDR1 MNHNS, CDR2 SASEGT. Libraries were prepared by immunoSEQ multiplex PCR; TCRdb keeps only in-frame clonotypes and omits some of them. The sample lists more than 550,000 clones, about 92% seen once, with about a quarter in the top ten. Whole-study findings and limits: Non-shared clonotypes had lower generation probabilities than those shared by all four donors.

The source of this sequence is a man aged 30-40 years in good health. Material: naive CD8+ T cells sorted from blood. The V gene is TRBV6-1, the J gene TRBJ1-3, with D possibly matching TRBD1 (6 bases). This chain's CDR3 is CASSDGQYSGNTIYF. CDR3 bases: TGTGCCAGCAGTGATGGACAGTACTCTGGAAACACCATATATTTT.